The present T cell receptor beta chain was sequenced within a study of blood T cells in healthy people across ages. Notes on the study in general: When one million T cells were used, diversity estimates were thought to be underestimates.

Combining a sample-barcoded 5' primer with a J-beta primer mix, a second PCR ran for about 7 to 11 cycles. TCRdb re-called the 5' RACE reads through MiXCR, storing one row per CDR3 protein. The table records 900,000 to 950,000 distinct CDR3 sequences, 25% to 30% of them present only once. Germline V CDR1 and CDR2: SSHAT, FNYEAQ (reference sequence). The CDR3 sequence is 12 residues long. Comment on this clonotype: No antigen is known for it. Germline and junction disagree at one end, which may indicate a read error.

The same sample was also used in a study of T cells of mothers and their children. As that report states: Per mother, over 9.5 million TCR beta CDR3 reads were obtained; per child, 2.5 million to 3.5 million. When mothers and children were related, their normalized repertoire overlap, which was always slightly higher, did not differ significantly from that of unrelated pairs.

This chain uses TRBV7-7 with TRBJ2-1; the D gene is possibly TRBD2 (6 bases). The receptor was derived from a woman between 40 and 55 years old in good health. The sequencing sample was made of blood. The CDR3 loop reads CASSPLGLEQFF. CDR3 coding DNA: TGTGCTAGCAGCCCCTTGGGACTGGAGCAGTTCTTC.